The clone carrying this T cell receptor (beta chain) was picked up many times. This record belongs to a study of regulatory T cells in long-lasting Graves disease. From germline, CDR1 is DFQATT and CDR2 SNEGSKA (reference sequence). Between the trimmed V and J ends, which lost 1 base and 4 bases, there was a span of 17 bases. The CDR3 totals 15 residues. Time point indicated: persistent/refractory GD, antithyroid drugs over 5 years with positive TRAb. RNA extracted from PBMCs served as the sequencing template. Arm-PCR of CDR3 regions with iRepertoire HTBI primers generated TCR beta libraries. TCRdb re-derived calls from the multiplex PCR reads in MiXCR, one entry per CDR3 protein. The sample yields fewer than 600,000 distinct CDR3 sequences, roughly 23% seen once.

This sequence originates from a female donor with Graves disease. The specimen was peripheral blood mononuclear cells (PBMCs), collected when the disease was refractory, from a patient treated with antithyroid drugs. This chain joins TRBV20-1 and TRBJ2-7, with D possibly TRBD1 on 5 matching bases. CDR3 amino acids: CSARVPWQGSYEQYF. CDR3 sequence (DNA): TGCAGTGCTAGAGTCCCATGGCAGGGTAGTTACGAGCAGTACTTC.